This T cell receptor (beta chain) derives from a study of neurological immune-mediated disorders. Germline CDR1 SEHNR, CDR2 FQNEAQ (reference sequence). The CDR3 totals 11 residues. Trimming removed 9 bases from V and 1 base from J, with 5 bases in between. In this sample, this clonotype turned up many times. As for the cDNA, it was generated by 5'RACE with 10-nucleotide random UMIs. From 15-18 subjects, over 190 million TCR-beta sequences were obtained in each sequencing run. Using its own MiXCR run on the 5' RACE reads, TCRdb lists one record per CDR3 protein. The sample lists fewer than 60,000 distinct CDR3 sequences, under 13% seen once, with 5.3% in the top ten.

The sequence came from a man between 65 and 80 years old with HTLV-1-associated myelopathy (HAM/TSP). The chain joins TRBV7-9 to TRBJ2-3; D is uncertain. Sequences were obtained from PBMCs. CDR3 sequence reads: CASSRTDTQYF. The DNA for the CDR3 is TGTGCCAGTTCCCGCACAGATACGCAGTATTTT.